A single sample gave rise to the 28 T cell receptor beta chains below, sequenced in a study of OX40 agonist ivuxolimab in advanced cancers. Data came from immunoSEQ multiplex PCR; TCRdb stores just in-frame clones and leaves some out. The sample shows 25,000 to 40,000 clones, 87% of them seen only once. This specimen was CD4+ or CD8+ T cells sorted from blood, taken in a trial of the OX40 agonist ivuxolimab. These receptors originate from an adult with an advanced solid tumor such as melanoma, head and neck, liver or kidney cancer.

The chain has TRBV28 and TRBJ1-4; D not resolved. V gave up 10 bases and J gave up 4 bases, with 13 bases separating them. The CDR3 is made up of 13 amino acids. Looked up from germline, CDR1 is MDHEN and CDR2 is SYDVKM. The DNA for the CDR3 is TGTGCCACCCAGGACCGAATTAATGAAAAACTGTTTTTT. Translating it yields CATQDRINEKLFF.

This clone was counted a single time. The gene calls are TRBV6-4 and TRBJ2-3; D possibly corresponds to TRBD1 (6 bases). CDR3 size: 14 residues. Trimming took off 6 bases at V and 6 bases at J, with 16 bases between the two ends. Germline loops: CDR1 MRHNA, CDR2 SNTAGT. The DNA for the CDR3 is TGTGCCAGCAGGGATGGACAGAGATCGGATACGCAGTATTTT. Encoded protein: CASRDGQRSDTQYF.

This chain links TRBV4-2 with TRBJ2-5, with a tentative D call TRBD1 (7 bases). This CDR3 region has 14 residues. The germline V gene encodes CDR1 LGHNA and CDR2 YNFKEQ. V dropped 6 bases and J dropped 5 bases, with 16 bases sitting between them. CDR3 nucleotides: TGTGCCAGCAGACTAGCCTCGGACAGGGAGACCCAGTACTTC. Amino acids: CASRLASDRETQYF.

The chain is built from TRBV6-5 and TRBJ2-1, with 11 positions matching TRBD2. Germline V gene lookup returns CDR1 MNHEY and CDR2 SVGAGI. After removal of 8 bases from V and 7 bases from J, the junction contained 4 bases not matched to a gene. This CDR3 is built from 13 residues. CDR3 nucleotide sequence: TGTGCCAGCCGACTAGCGGGATGGAATGAGCAGTTCTTC. Residues: CASRLAGWNEQFF.

This chain links TRBV6-6 with TRBJ2-7; 8 nucleotides align to TRBD1. The V segment lost 1 base and the J segment 5 bases; nucleotides outside the gene matches: 7. CDR3 length: 15 residues. Germline V gives CDR1 MNHNY, CDR2 SVGAGI (reference sequence). CDR3 sequence: CASSYWPQGVNEQYF. The CDR3 region has the DNA TGTGCCAGCAGTTACTGGCCACAGGGGGTGAACGAGCAGTACTTC.

J is TRBJ2-5 and V is TRBV7-2; 7 positions match TRBD1. TRBJ2-7 matches the DNA end more closely, so the J call is doubtful. The CDR3 spans 12 residues. Per germline, CDR1 SGHTA and CDR2 FQGNSA. This chain's CDR3 is CASQTGNYEQYF. CDR3 sequence (DNA): TGTGCCAGCCAGACAGGGAACTACGAGCAGTACTTC.

This clone appeared a single time. The J gene is TRBJ1-3, the V gene TRBV2; the D is unclear. The germline gives CDR1 SNHLY, CDR2 FYNNEI. There are 11 residues in the CDR3. V lost 4 bases, J lost 13 bases, and 11 bases lay in between. CDR3 residues: CASSGQGGIYF. The CDR3 DNA follows: TGTGCCAGCAGTGGTCAAGGAGGGATATATTTT.

This chain links TRBV10-3 with TRBJ2-7; D perhaps matches TRBD1 (5 bases). Germline CDR1 and CDR2: ENHRY and SYGVKD. Trimming stripped 3 bases from V and 4 bases from J, with 13 bases between. The CDR3 is 14 residues long. The CDR3 is CAISDPGAAYEQYF. CDR3 DNA sequence: TGTGCCATCAGTGATCCTGGGGCAGCGTACGAGCAGTACTTC.

With regard to this clone: At one boundary the junction diverges from the germline segment, which might be a read error. The chain joins TRBV4-1 to TRBJ2-5; D perhaps matches TRBD1 (6 bases). The CDR3 loop spans 16 amino acids. Per germline, CDR1 MGHRA and CDR2 YSYEKL. CDR3 coding DNA: TGCGCCAGCAGCCAAGTGTCCGGGACACAACAAGGGACCCAGTACTTC. Translated, it gives CASSQVSGTQQGTQYF.

The chain is built from TRBV7-9 and TRBJ2-7, with no clear D. CDR1 is SEHNR, CDR2 FQNEAQ, per germline (reference sequence). The length of the CDR3 is 14 residues. Deletions cut 5 bases from V and 5 bases from J, with 16 bases between. In DNA, the CDR3 is TGTGCCAGCAGCCCTAAGGTCCACGGCGACGAGCAGTACTTC. Its protein is CASSPKVHGDEQYF.

This chain links TRBV30 with TRBJ2-1; D is perhaps TRBD2 (6 bases). V was shortened by 5 bases and J by 7 bases, with 24 bases between the two germline ends. This CDR3 has 16 amino acids. Germline loops: CDR1 GTSNPN, CDR2 SVGIG (reference sequence). CDR3 sequence: CAWGPTQTTRLNEQFF. CDR3 nucleotide sequence: TGTGCCTGGGGGCCTACCCAAACGACTAGATTGAATGAGCAGTTCTTC.

J is TRBJ1-1 and V is TRBV5-1; 9 bases match TRBD1. Trimming removed 3 bases from V and 1 base from J; junction bases left unmatched: 10. Looked up from germline, CDR1 is SGHRS and CDR2 is YFSETQ. The CDR3 sequence is 17 residues long. CDR3 amino acids: CASSWTWTGDPNTEAFF. DNA for the CDR3: TGCGCCAGCAGCTGGACGTGGACAGGGGATCCGAACACTGAAGCTTTCTTT.

The chain links TRBV7-8 to TRBJ1-6; D is unresolved. V was pared by 1 base and J by 4 bases, with 23 bases between. There are 20 residues in the CDR3. Per germline, CDR1 SGHVS and CDR2 FQNEAQ. The CDR3 protein is CASSLELSVSRLTYNSPLHF. The CDR3 region has the DNA TGTGCCAGCAGCTTAGAGTTGTCGGTTAGCAGACTGACGTATAATTCACCCCTCCACTTT.

V usage is TRBV4-1 and J usage is TRBJ1-5; unclear D gene. With 1 base removed from V and 6 bases from J, the gap between germline ends came to 16 bases. CDR1 MGHRA and CDR2 YSYEKL come from the germline V gene. CDR3 length: 16 residues. CDR3 sequence (DNA): TGCGCCAGCAGCCAAGCGTGGGGAATATCTGGTCAGCCCCAGCATTTT. This codes for CASSQAWGISGQPQHF.

This sequence joins TRBV10-3 and TRBJ2-1, with 10 bases identical to TRBD2. The CDR3 is 13 residues long. The V gene end was trimmed by 8 bases and the J gene end by 8 bases; junction bases not matched to a gene: 6. Germline CDR1 ENHRY, CDR2 SYGVKD. The CDR3 is CAIASGRGDEQFF. The CDR3 DNA reads TGTGCCATCGCTAGCGGGAGAGGAGATGAGCAGTTCTTC.

The V gene is TRBV13, the J gene TRBJ2-1, with 9 nucleotides matching TRBD1. The CDR3 loop spans 15 amino acids. CDR1 and CDR2 from the germline V gene are PRHDT and FYEKMQ (reference sequence). V dropped 5 bases and J dropped 9; count of bases not matched to a gene: 11. CDR3 nucleotides: TGTGCCAGCAGCCCACAGGGACAGGGAATCGGTGAGCAGTTCTTC. Translated, it gives CASSPQGQGIGEQFF.

The chain carries TRBV5-6 and TRBJ2-2; no firm D call. The CDR3 extends over 15 amino acids. Germline assignment: CDR1 SGHDT and CDR2 YYEEEE. V lost 4 bases and J 6 bases, leaving 16 bases between the germline ends. CDR3 amino acids: CASSHPEPGAGELFF. The DNA for the CDR3 is TGTGCCAGCAGCCACCCAGAGCCTGGGGCCGGGGAGCTGTTTTTT.

As DNA, the CDR3 is TGTGCCAGCAGTTTATCACCTAGCGTGAAGACCCAGTACTTC. Translation gives CASSLSPSVKTQYF. The chain recombines TRBV27 with TRBJ2-5, with D perhaps TRBD2 (6 bases). The germline V and J ends were trimmed by 0 bases and 6 bases, with 11 bases remaining between them. CDR1 is MNHEY, CDR2 SMNVEV, per germline (reference sequence). The CDR3 length is 14 residues.

CDR3 nucleotide sequence: TGTGCCAGCAGCTTCAGGATGGGATCCTACGAGCAGTACTTC. It translates to CASSFRMGSYEQYF. V gene TRBV11-2 combines with J gene TRBJ2-5, with D unclear. The tail of the sequence fits TRBJ2-7 better, so the J call may be wrong. The germline gives CDR1 SGHAT, CDR2 FQNNGV. There are 14 residues in the CDR3.

For this clone: Its ends do not fully match the called genes, so a read error is possible. In the same sample, other DNA sequences code for this CDR3. V usage is TRBV27 and J usage is TRBJ1-5; TRBD1 is a possible D gene (5 bases). CDR1 is MNHEY, CDR2 SMNVEV, per germline (reference sequence). This CDR3 spans 14 amino acids. The DNA of the CDR3 is TGTGCCAGCAGTTCCTCGCGACAGTTTCAGCCCCAGCACTTT. Translated, it gives CASSSSRQFQPQHF.

This chain connects TRBV18 to TRBJ2-1, with D possibly being TRBD1 (5 bases). The germline V gene has CDR1 KGHSH and CDR2 LQKENI. The CDR3 is 13 amino acids. V was pared by 3 bases and J by 7 bases, with 10 bases between. CDR3 region: CASSPQGGNEQFF. The CDR3, as DNA: TGTGCCAGCTCACCCCAGGGTGGAAATGAGCAGTTCTTC. The entire variable domain, with the rest obtained from reference TRBV18 and TRBJ2-1, is as follows: NAGVMQNPRHLVRRRGQEARLRCSPMKGHSHVYWYRQLPEEGLKFMVYLQKENIIDESGMPKERFSAEFPKEGPSILRIQQVVRGDSAAYFCASSPQGGNEQFFGPGTRLTVL.

This chain connects TRBV28 to TRBJ1-1, with unresolved D. This CDR3 is 14 amino acids long. Germline-derived CDR1 and CDR2 are MDHEN and SYDVKM. Trimming took off 6 bases at V and 6 bases at J, with 17 bases between the two ends. CDR3 DNA sequence: TGTGCCAGCAGGGATCAACGGTCAGGCGCTGAAGCTTTCTTT. It is translated as CASRDQRSGAEAFF.

This clone was observed a handful of times. The V call is TRBV5-4, the J call TRBJ2-7, with 10 bases lining up with TRBD1. The CDR3 has 14 amino acids. Germline V gives CDR1 SGHNT, CDR2 YYREEE (reference sequence). The V and J ends lost 3 bases and 4 bases, in that order; junction bases with no gene match: 4. For the CDR3, the DNA is TGTGCCAGCAGCTGGGACAGGGGCGGGTACGAGCAGTACTTC. Its translation: CASSWDRGGYEQYF.

The chain couples TRBV28 to TRBJ1-2; TRBD1 agrees at 9 bases. J lost 6 bases, V lost 6 bases, and 5 bases had no gene match. This CDR3 contains 13 residues. Germline V lookup: CDR1 MDHEN, CDR2 SYDVKM. The CDR3 DNA sequence: TGTGCCAGCAGAACACAGGGGGCGGATGGCTACACCTTC. Amino acids: CASRTQGADGYTF.

The V and J genes are TRBV28 and TRBJ2-2, with 12 bases lining up with TRBD1. CDR1 MDHEN and CDR2 SYDVKM come from the germline V gene. The CDR3 extends over 20 amino acids. The junction had 11 bases not matched to a gene; V was cut back by 3 bases and J by 0 bases. The CDR3: CASSFSTGTGGPTNTGELFF. The CDR3 region has the DNA TGTGCCAGCAGTTTCTCCACCGGGACAGGGGGCCCCACGAACACCGGGGAGCTGTTTTTT.

The chain uses TRBV7-2 and TRBJ1-3; unclear D gene. Looked up from germline, CDR1 is SGHTA and CDR2 is FQGNSA. This CDR3 has 15 residues. V shed 4 bases and J shed 0 bases, with 10 bases lying between them. In DNA form, the CDR3 reads TGTGCCAGCAGCTCAAGTTCGACCTCTGGAAACACCATATATTTT. Translation gives CASSSSSTSGNTIYF.

V gene TRBV5-1 combines with J gene TRBJ1-2; TRBD1 agrees at 9 bases. V lost 3 bases to trimming and J lost 4 bases; unmatched junction nucleotides: 10. The germline gives CDR1 SGHRS, CDR2 YFSETQ. The CDR3 spans 16 residues. The CDR3 here is CASSSPGTGTSYGYTF. CDR3 DNA sequence: TGCGCCAGCAGCTCACCCGGGACAGGGACGTCCTATGGCTACACCTTC.

This sequence joins TRBV19 and TRBJ1-4; D perhaps matches TRBD1 (6 bases). Between the trimmed V and J ends, which lost 4 bases and 5 bases, there was a span of 14 bases. Germline values: CDR1 LNHDA, CDR2 SQIVND (reference sequence). CDR3 size: 15 residues. The CDR3 nucleotides read TGTGCCAGTAGTACCCACCACCAGGGGAATGAAAAACTGTTTTTT. Translation: CASSTHHQGNEKLFF.